This TCR beta chain was identified in a study of T-cell reconstitution after alpha-beta-depleted transplantation in children. A library of TCRbeta sequences, prepared with unique molecular identifiers, was generated. MiXCR, applied by TCRdb to the PCR reads, yields one record per CDR3 protein. The repertoire has some 350,000 distinct CDR3 sequences, about a tenth of them found once; the top ten carry approximately 2.3%. The V gene's germline CDR1 is SGDLS and CDR2 YYNGEE. This CDR3 has 17 residues. The V end lost 2 bases, the J end lost 3 bases, and 17 bases lay between the germline ends. The chain employs TRBV9 and TRBJ2-2; a possible D gene is TRBD2 (5 bases). This specimen consisted of PBMCs from the stem cell graft donor, obtained from the stem cell graft. The source of this sequence is a human donor who donated a stem cell graft to a child with acute lymphoblastic leukemia. The CDR3 is CASSVFSGIGHTGELFF. The CDR3 DNA reads as TGTGCCAGCAGCGTTTTCAGCGGAATCGGTCACACCGGGGAGCTGTTTTTT.